Below, 13 T cell receptor beta chains from the same sample are listed, as sequenced in a study of STAT5B mutations in CD4+ large granular lymphocyte leukemia. Method: immunoSEQ multiplex PCR; TCRdb's copy keeps in-frame clones and lacks some. The data show approximately 33,000 clones, 70% to 90% seen once. Sequences were obtained from CD4+ T cells from blood buffy coats. Receptor source: a human donor in good health.

As regards this clone: At one of its ends the junction is not consistent with the germline gene, which may arise from a read error. This sequence joins TRBV4-2 and TRBJ2-6, with D perhaps assigned TRBD1 or TRBD2 (5 bases each). CDR1 LGHNA and CDR2 YNFKEQ come from the germline V gene. The CDR3 has 18 amino acids. CDR3 sequence (DNA): TGTGCCAGCAGCCCTAAACCGGGACCGCAGTCTGGGGCTAACGTCCTGACTTTC. As protein: CASSPKPGPQSGANVLTF.

In its sample, this clone was seen once. The rearrangement uses TRBV4-2 and TRBJ1-1; no definite D call. Germline V gives CDR1 LGHNA, CDR2 YNFKEQ. Trimming stripped 4 bases from V and 1 base from J, with 13 bases between. The CDR3 has 15 residues. The CDR3, as DNA: TGTGCCAGCAGCCCTCAGGACTTACCGAACACTGAAGCTTTCTTT. Its protein is CASSPQDLPNTEAFF.

A word on this clone: An end of the junction differs from the germline gene, which may be a read error. This chain connects TRBV7-8 to TRBJ2-7; possibly TRBD1 for D (6 bases). CDR1 and CDR2 from the germline V gene are SGHVS and FQNEAQ. This CDR3 is 14 amino acids long. The CDR3 loop reads CASSSRDTPYEPYF. The CDR3 DNA reads as TGTGCCAGCAGCTCGAGGGACACACCGTACGAGCCGTACTTC.

The J gene is TRBJ1-2, the V gene TRBV19; no definite D call. The CDR3 length is 12 residues. With 3 bases removed from V and 7 bases from J, the gap between germline ends came to 9 bases. The germline CDR1 and CDR2 sequences are LNHDA and SQIVND (reference sequence). The CDR3 loop reads CASSMVGSGYTF. As DNA, the CDR3 is TGTGCCAGTAGTATGGTAGGGTCTGGCTACACCTTC.

CDR3 bases: TGTGCCAGTACCGCCGGCTTAGCGGGGGGTACTCCCTACGAGCAGTACTTC. It codes for CASTAGLAGGTPYEQYF. This chain links TRBV19 with TRBJ2-7; 10 bases line up with TRBD2. Trimming at V came to 7 bases and at J to 2 bases, leaving 14 bases not matched to a gene. Germline-derived CDR1 and CDR2 are LNHDA and SQIVND (reference sequence). The CDR3 contains 17 residues.

The chain has TRBV28 and TRBJ2-5; D unresolved. This CDR3 is built from 13 residues. Trimming pared 5 bases from V and 5 bases from J, leaving 12 bases between. Germline V gene lookup returns CDR1 MDHEN and CDR2 SYDVKM. As DNA, the CDR3 is TGTGCCAGCAGTGCCCCCAGTACGGAGACCCAGTACTTC. The encoded protein is CASSAPSTETQYF.

This clone was found once. This chain uses TRBV11-2 with TRBJ2-3; no reliable D call. The V gene lost 2 bases and the J gene lost 3 bases, with 9 bases spanning the gap. The CDR3 consists of 14 residues. Germline CDR1 and CDR2: SGHAT and FQNNGV. In DNA form, the CDR3 reads TGTGCCAGCAGCTTACATGCTTCGACAGATACGCAGTATTTT. Its translation: CASSLHASTDTQYF.

The J gene is TRBJ2-3, the V gene TRBV11-3, with 7 bases identical to TRBD2. There are 15 residues in the CDR3. Germline loops: CDR1 SGHNT, CDR2 YENEEA. Trimming removed 5 bases from V and 3 bases from J; junction bases left unmatched: 8. The CDR3 region has the DNA TGTGCCAGCAGCCTGGAAGGCGGGAGAACAGATACGCAGTATTTT. Translating gives CASSLEGGRTDTQYF.

The chain uses TRBV4-3 and TRBJ2-7, with TRBD2 identical over 14 bases. The CDR3 contains 17 residues. Trimming at V came to 0 bases and at J to 5 bases, leaving 6 bases not matched to a gene. The germline V gene encodes CDR1 LGHNA and CDR2 YSLEER. The CDR3 sequence: CASSQETSGRALNEQYF. Written as DNA, the CDR3 is TGCGCCAGCAGCCAAGAGACTAGCGGGAGGGCCTTGAACGAGCAGTACTTC.

The chain combines TRBV11-3 with TRBJ2-7, with 14 bases lining up with TRBD2. Germline-derived CDR1 and CDR2 are SGHNT and YENEEA. The CDR3 contains 15 residues. V gave up 5 bases and J gave up 3 bases; unmatched junction bases: 3. CDR3 loop: CASSRGTSGSYEQYF. DNA of the CDR3: TGTGCCAGCAGCCGTGGGACTAGCGGGAGCTACGAGCAGTACTTC.

V gene TRBV19 combines with J gene TRBJ2-7, with D possibly matching TRBD1 (6 bases). Germline V gives CDR1 LNHDA, CDR2 SQIVND (reference sequence). The CDR3 consists of 14 residues. The ends were cut back, 6 bases at V and 4 bases at J, with 16 bases in the middle. The CDR3 region is CASRPSGQIYEQYF. The DNA of the CDR3 is TGTGCCAGTAGACCCAGCGGACAGATATACGAGCAGTACTTC.

Regarding this clone: A read error is likely, as this CDR3 ends without the conserved phenylalanine or tryptophan. No DNA is shown, since the ends of the CDR3 on it are uncertain; the CDR3 is the one TCRdb lists. The V gene is TRBV20-1, the J gene TRBJ1-1. Germline V gene lookup returns CDR1 DFQATT and CDR2 SNEGSKA (reference sequence). The CDR3 region is 11 residues in length, termini included. The CDR3 region is CSARHRFVGEV.

The gene calls are TRBV5-1 and TRBJ2-2; 7 nucleotides line up with TRBD1. The CDR3 covers 13 residues. V was pared by 6 bases and J by 5 bases, with 4 bases of the junction left unmatched. The germline CDR1 and CDR2 sequences are SGHRS and YFSETQ. The CDR3 sequence: CASTPDRTGELFF. CDR3 bases: TGCGCCAGCACTCCGGACAGGACCGGGGAGCTGTTTTTT.